Sequencing of this T cell receptor beta chain was carried out in a study of blood T cell repertoires in COVID-19. Study background: The origin of the acute and convalescent COVID-19 samples was the United States, Italy and Spain. PBMCs, B-cell-depleted T cells, or T cells provided the cDNA or gDNA that made up the material.

Per the germline V gene, CDR1 is SGHAT and CDR2 is FQNNGV. The CDR3 contains 14 residues. Trimming left V 1 base short and J 4 bases short, with 7 bases between. Source study methods: By means of reference gene primer amplification, nucleated cell counts were estimated. Sequencing used immunoSEQ multiplex PCR; TCRdb keeps in-frame clones, though not all of them. The D gene and trimming were derived from the DNA, and the V and J assignments and clone size from that table. The table records tens of thousands of clones, around 89% of them present only once. The rearrangement uses TRBV11-2 and TRBJ2-2, with D unclear. The clonotype comes from a woman of 80 years or more with active COVID-19. The sample comprised peripheral blood. The CDR3 loop reads CASSLVASTGELFF. DNA of the CDR3: TGTGCCAGCAGCTTAGTAGCTAGCACCGGGGAGCTGTTTTTT.